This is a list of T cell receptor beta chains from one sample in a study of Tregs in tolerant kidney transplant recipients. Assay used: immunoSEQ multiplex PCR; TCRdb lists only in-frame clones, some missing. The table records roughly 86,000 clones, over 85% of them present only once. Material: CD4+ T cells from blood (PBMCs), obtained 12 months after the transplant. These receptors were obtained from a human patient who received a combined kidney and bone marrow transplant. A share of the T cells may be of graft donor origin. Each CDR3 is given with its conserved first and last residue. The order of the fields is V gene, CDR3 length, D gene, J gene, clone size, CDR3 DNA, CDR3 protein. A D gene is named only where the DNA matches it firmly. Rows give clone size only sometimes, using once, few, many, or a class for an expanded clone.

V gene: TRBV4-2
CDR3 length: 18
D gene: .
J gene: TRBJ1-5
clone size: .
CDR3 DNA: TGTGCCAGCAGCCAAGATCCCAGGGCGCATTCCCCTGGTCAGCCCCAGCATTTT
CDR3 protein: CASSQDPRAHSPGQPQHF

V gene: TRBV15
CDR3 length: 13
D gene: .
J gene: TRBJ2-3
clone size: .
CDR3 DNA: TGTGCCACCGTTAGGGGCAGCACAGATACGCAGTATTTT
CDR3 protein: CATVRGSTDTQYF

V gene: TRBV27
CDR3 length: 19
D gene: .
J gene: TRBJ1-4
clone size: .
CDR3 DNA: TGTGCCAGCAGTTTTGTGGGGGCCCGATTAACTGCAACTAATGAAAAACTGTTTTTT
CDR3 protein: CASSFVGARLTATNEKLFF

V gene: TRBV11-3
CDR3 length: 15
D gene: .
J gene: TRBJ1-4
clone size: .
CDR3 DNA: TGTGCCAGCAGCTTTGCAGGGCTGACTAATGAAAAACTGTTTTTT
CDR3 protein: CASSFAGLTNEKLFF

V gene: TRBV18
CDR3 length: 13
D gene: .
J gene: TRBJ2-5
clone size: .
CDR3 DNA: TGTGCCAGCTCACCTTACAGGGAAGAGACCCAGTACTTC
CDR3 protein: CASSPYREETQYF

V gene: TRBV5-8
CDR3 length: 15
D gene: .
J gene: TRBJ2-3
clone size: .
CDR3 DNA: TGTGCCAGCAGCCCCTTCGCGTTTCGCACAGATACGCAGTATTTT
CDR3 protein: CASSPFAFRTDTQYF

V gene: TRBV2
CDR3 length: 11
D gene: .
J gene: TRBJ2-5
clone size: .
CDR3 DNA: TGTGCCAGCAGATCACAAGAGACCCAGTACTTC
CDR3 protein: CASRSQETQYF

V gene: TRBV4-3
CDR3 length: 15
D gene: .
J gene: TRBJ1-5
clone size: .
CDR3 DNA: TGCGCCAGCAGCCAACGGTTTAGTAAAAGTCAGCCCCAGCATTTT
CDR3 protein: CASSQRFSKSQPQHF

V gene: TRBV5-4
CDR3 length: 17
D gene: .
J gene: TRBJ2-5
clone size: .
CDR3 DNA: TGTGCCAGCAGCTTGGACCTCGGGGAGACACCCCAAGAGACCCAGTACTTC
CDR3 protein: CASSLDLGETPQETQYF

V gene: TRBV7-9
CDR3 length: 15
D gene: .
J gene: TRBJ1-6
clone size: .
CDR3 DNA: TGTGCCAGCAGCTTAAGTGGGGGCTCGGGATCACCCCTCCACTTT
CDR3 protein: CASSLSGGSGSPLHF

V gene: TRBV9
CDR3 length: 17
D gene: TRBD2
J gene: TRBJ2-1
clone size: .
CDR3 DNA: TGTGCCAGCAGCCTTAGGGGACTAGCGGGGGGTATCAATGAGCAGTTCTTC
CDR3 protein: CASSLRGLAGGINEQFF

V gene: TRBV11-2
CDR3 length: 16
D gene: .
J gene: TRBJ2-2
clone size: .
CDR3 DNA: TGTGCCAGCAGCTTGAGGCTAGCCCCGGACACCGGGGAGCTGTTTTTT
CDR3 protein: CASSLRLAPDTGELFF

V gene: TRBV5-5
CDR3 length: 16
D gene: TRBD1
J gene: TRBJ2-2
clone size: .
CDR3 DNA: TGTGCCAGCAGCTTGGGGACAGGGAATTTGGGCGGGGAGCTGTTTTTT
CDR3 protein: CASSLGTGNLGGELFF

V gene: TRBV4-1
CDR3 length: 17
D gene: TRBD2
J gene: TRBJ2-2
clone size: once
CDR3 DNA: TGCGCCAGCAGCCAAGATACGGTGGGAGGGCTTTCCGGGGAGCTGTTTTTT
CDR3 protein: CASSQDTVGGLSGELFF

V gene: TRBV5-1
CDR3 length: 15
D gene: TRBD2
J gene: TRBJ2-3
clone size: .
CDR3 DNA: TGCGCCAGCAGCTTTAGCGGGGGGACCACAGATACGCAGTATTTT
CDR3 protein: CASSFSGGTTDTQYF

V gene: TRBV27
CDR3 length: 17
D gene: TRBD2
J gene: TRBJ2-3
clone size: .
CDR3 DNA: TGTGCCAGCAGTTCCCTCTCGGTCGGGAGGTTGACAGATACGCAGTATTTT
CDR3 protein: CASSSLSVGRLTDTQYF

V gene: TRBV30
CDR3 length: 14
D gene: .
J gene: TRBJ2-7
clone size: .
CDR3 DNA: TGTGCCTGGAGAAGGGGTGGTTCCCTCTACGAGCAGTACTTC
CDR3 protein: CAWRRGGSLYEQYF

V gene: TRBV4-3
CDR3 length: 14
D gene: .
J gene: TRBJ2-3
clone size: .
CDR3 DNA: TGCGCCAGCAGCCCGATTGGAGTAACAGATACGCAGTATTTT
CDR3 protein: CASSPIGVTDTQYF

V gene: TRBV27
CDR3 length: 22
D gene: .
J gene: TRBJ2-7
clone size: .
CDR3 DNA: TGTGCCAGCAGTGTACGCCCTCAGACAGGGGTACAATCGTGGGGGGGCTTCTACGAGCAGTACTTC
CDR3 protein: CASSVRPQTGVQSWGGFYEQYF

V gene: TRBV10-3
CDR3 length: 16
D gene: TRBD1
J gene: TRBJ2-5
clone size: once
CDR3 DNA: TGTGCCATCAGTGAGGCTGGGAGGACAGGGGTAGAGACCCAGTACTTC
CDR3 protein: CAISEAGRTGVETQYF

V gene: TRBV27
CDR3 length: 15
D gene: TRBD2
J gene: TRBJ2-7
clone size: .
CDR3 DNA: TGTGCCAGCAGTTCGGACCTAGCGGGATTCCACGAGCAGTACTTC
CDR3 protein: CASSSDLAGFHEQYF

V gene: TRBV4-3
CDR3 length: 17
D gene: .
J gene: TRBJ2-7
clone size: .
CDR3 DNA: TGCGCCAGCAGCTCCCCTTGGCAGGGGCTCCTTCCTTACGAGCAGTACTTC
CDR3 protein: CASSSPWQGLLPYEQYF

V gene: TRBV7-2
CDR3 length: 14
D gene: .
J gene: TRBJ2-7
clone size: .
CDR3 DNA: TGTGCCAGCAGCTTACCCGGGTCGACCTACGAGCAGTACTTC
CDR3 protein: CASSLPGSTYEQYF

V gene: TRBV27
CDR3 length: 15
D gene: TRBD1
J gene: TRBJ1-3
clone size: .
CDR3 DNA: TGTGCCAGCAGTCCCGACCGGGACAGGAGAAACACCATATATTTT
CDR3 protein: CASSPDRDRRNTIYF

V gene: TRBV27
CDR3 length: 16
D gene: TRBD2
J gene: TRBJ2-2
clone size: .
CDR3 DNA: TGTGCCAGCAGCCCCCGGCTAGCGGGGAACACCGGGGAGCTGTTTTTT
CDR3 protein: CASSPRLAGNTGELFF

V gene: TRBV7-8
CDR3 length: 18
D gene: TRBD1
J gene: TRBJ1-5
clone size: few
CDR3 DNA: TGTGCCAGCACCCTCAAGAAAAAGACAGGGAGAGGCAATCAGCCCCAGCATTTT
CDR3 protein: CASTLKKKTGRGNQPQHF

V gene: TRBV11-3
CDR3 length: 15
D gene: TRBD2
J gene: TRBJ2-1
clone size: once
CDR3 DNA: TGTGCCAGCAGCCAAACTAGCGGGAGTTTTGATGAGCAGTTCTTC
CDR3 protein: CASSQTSGSFDEQFF

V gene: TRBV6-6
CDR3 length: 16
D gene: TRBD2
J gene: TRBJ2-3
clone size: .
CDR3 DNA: TGTGCCAGCAGTTACAGCGGGGGGGCCGGCACAGATACGCAGTATTTT
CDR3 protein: CASSYSGGAGTDTQYF

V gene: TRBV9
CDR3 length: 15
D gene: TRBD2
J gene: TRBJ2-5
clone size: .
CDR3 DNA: TGTGCCAGCAGCCCGACTAGCGGCCGGCAAGAGACCCAGTACTTC
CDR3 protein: CASSPTSGRQETQYF

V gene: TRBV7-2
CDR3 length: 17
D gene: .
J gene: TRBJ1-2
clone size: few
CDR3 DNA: TGTGCCAGCAGCCTCAAACAGGGTGTAGGTGTCAACTATGGCTACACCTTC
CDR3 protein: CASSLKQGVGVNYGYTF

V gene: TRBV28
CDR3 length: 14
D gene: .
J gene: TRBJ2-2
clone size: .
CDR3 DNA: TGTGCCAGCCAAAGCGGGTCGAACACCGGGGAGCTGTTTTTT
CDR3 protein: CASQSGSNTGELFF

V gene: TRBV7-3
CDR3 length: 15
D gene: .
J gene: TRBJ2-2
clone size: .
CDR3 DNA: TGTGCCAGCAGCTCACGGGACACGAACACCGGGGAGCTGTTTTTT
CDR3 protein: CASSSRDTNTGELFF

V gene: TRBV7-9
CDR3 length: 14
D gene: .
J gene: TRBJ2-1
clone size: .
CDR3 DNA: TGTGCCAGCAGCTTAGGCCTAGCAGACAATGAGCAGTTCTTC
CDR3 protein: CASSLGLADNEQFF

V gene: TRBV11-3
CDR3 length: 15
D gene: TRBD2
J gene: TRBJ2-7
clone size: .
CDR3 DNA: TGTGCCAGCAGACGACTAGCGGGAGGGTTCTACGAGCAGTACTTC
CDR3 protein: CASRRLAGGFYEQYF

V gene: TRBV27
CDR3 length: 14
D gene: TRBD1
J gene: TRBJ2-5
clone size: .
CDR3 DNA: TGTGCCAGCAGTCAGGGGGCTCCCCCGAAGACCCAGTACTTC
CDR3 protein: CASSQGAPPKTQYF

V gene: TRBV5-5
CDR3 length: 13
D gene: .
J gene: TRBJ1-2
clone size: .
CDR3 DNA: TGTGCCAGCAGCTTGCCGGTCCTCTATGGCTACACCTTC
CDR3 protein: CASSLPVLYGYTF

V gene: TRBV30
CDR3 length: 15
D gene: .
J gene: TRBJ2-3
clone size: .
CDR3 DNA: TGTGCCTGGAGTGGGGCCCACCTTAGCACAGATACGCAGTATTTT
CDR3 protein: CAWSGAHLSTDTQYF

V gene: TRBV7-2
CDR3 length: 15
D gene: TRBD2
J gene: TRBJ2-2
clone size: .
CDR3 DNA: TGTGCCAGCAGCTCAAGCGGGAGGGGCACCGGGGAGCTGTTTTTT
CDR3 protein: CASSSSGRGTGELFF

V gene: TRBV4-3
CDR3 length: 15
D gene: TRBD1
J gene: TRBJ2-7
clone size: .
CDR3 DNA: TGCGCCAGCAGCCTCCGGACAGGACTCTCCTACGAGCAGTACTTC
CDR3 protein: CASSLRTGLSYEQYF

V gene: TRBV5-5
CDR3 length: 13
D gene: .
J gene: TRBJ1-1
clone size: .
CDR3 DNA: TGTGCCAGCAGCCTAAACTCAGGGCCCATAGCTTTCTTT
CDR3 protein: CASSLNSGPIAFF

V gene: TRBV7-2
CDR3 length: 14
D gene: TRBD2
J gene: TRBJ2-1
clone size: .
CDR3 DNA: TGTGCCAGCAGGATAGCGGGGTTATTCGATGAGCAGTTCTTC
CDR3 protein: CASRIAGLFDEQFF

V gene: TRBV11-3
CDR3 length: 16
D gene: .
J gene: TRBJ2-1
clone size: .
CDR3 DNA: TGTGCCAGCAGCTTAGTGGGCGGGCTGTCCTACAATGAGCAGTTCTTC
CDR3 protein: CASSLVGGLSYNEQFF

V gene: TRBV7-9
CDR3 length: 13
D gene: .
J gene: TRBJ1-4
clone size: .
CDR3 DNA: TGTGCCAGCAGCTTAGCCCAGTCCCAAAAACTGTTTTTT
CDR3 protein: CASSLAQSQKLFF

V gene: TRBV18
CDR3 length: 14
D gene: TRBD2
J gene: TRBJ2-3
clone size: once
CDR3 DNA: TGTGCCAGCTCACCACCTACTAGCGGCCATACGCAGTATTTT
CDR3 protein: CASSPPTSGHTQYF

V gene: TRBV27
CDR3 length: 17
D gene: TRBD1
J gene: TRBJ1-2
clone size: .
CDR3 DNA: TGTGCCAGCAGTTCCCCGGGACAGGGGTTAGCTAACTATGGCTACACCTTC
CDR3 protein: CASSSPGQGLANYGYTF

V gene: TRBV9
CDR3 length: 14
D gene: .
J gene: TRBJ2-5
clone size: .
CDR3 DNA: TGTGCCAGCAGCCTGGGGCTGAAACAAGAGACCCAGTACTTC
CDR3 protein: CASSLGLKQETQYF

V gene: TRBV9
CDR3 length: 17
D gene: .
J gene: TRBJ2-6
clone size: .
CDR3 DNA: TGTGCCAGCAGCGTACCGAGAATAAAGTCTGGGGCCAACGTCCTGACTTTC
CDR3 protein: CASSVPRIKSGANVLTF

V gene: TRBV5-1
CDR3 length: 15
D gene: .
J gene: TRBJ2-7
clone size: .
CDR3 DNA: TGCGCCAGCAGCTTGAGGCCGACAGGAGCTTACGAGCAGTACTTC
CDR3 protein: CASSLRPTGAYEQYF

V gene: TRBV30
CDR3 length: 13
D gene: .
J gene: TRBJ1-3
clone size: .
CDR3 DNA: TGTGCCTGGAGTTTTAGCTCTGGAAACACCATATATTTT
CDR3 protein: CAWSFSSGNTIYF

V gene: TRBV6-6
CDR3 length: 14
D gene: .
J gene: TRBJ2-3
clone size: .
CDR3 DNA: TGTGCCAGCAGTTTTGACACTAGCACAGATACGCAGTATTTT
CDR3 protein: CASSFDTSTDTQYF

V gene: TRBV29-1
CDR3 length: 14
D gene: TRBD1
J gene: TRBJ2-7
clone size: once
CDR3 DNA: TGCAGCGTTGAGGGGGGACAGGGCTTGGGCGAGCAGTACTTC
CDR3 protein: CSVEGGQGLGEQYF

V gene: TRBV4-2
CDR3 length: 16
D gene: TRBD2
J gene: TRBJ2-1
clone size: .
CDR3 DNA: TGTGCCAGCAGCCAAGTGTCAGCGGGAGGGTTCGATGAGCAGTTCTTC
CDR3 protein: CASSQVSAGGFDEQFF

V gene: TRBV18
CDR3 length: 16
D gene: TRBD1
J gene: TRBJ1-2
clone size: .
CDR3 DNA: TGTGCCAGCTCACCAACCGGGACAGCTCGGAACTATGGCTACACCTTC
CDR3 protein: CASSPTGTARNYGYTF

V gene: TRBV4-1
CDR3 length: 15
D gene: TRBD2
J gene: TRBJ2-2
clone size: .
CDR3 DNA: TGCGCCAGCAGCCGTACTAGCGGGGACGTCGGGGAGCTGTTTTTT
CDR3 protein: CASSRTSGDVGELFF

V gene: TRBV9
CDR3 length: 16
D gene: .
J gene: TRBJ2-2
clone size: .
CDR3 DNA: TGTGCCAGCAGCGTAGCCCCGGGACTTGACACCGGGGAGCTGTTTTTT
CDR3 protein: CASSVAPGLDTGELFF

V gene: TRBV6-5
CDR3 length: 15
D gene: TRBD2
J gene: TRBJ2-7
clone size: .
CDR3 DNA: TGTGCCAGCAGTCTAGCGGGGGGGAGCTCCTACGAGCAGTACTTC
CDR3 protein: CASSLAGGSSYEQYF

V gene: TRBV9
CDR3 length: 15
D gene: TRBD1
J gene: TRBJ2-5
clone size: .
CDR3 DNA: TGTGCCAGCAGCGAGACAGGGTTTGTTCAAGAGACCCAGTACTTC
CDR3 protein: CASSETGFVQETQYF